This TCR beta chain was found in a study of regulatory T cells in long-lasting Graves disease. This clonotype was counted many times. Its specificity is not known. Researchers made TCR beta libraries by using iRepertoire HTBI primers and running Arm-PCR on CDR3 regions. TCRdb reprocessed the multiplex PCR reads via MiXCR and lists one record per CDR3 protein. The data show 600,000 to 800,000 distinct CDR3 sequences, about 30% seen once. The CDR3 has 16 residues. CDR1 is MDHEN, CDR2 SYDVKM, per germline. The germline V and J ends were trimmed by 6 bases and 0 bases, with 17 bases remaining between them. General study findings and limits: Those with persistent disease had in common more public clonotypes (around 2,500) than new patients (roughly 1,000). Newly diagnosed patients had higher TCR diversity than persistent Graves' patients did.

The time point denotes: persistent/refractory GD, antithyroid drugs over 5 years with positive TRAb. With RNA extracted from PBMCs as input, the TCR library was made. V usage is TRBV28 and J usage is TRBJ1-1, with unresolved D. Sequences were derived from peripheral blood mononuclear cells (PBMCs), sampled when the disease was refractory, from a patient treated with antithyroid drugs. This TCR derives from a female donor with Graves disease. CDR3 coding DNA: TGTGCCAGCAGCCGTCAGTACAAGATTCTGAACACTGAAGCTTTCTTT. This encodes CASSRQYKILNTEAFF.